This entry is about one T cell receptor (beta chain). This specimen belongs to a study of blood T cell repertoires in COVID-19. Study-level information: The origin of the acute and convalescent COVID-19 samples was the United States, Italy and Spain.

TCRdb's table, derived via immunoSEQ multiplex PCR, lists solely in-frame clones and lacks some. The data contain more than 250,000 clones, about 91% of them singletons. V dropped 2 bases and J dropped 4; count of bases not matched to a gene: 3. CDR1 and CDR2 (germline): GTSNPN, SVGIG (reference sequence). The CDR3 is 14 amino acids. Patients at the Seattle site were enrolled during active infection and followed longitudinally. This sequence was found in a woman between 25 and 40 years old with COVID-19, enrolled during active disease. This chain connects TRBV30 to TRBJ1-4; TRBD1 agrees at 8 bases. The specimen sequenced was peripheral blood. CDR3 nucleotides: TGTGCCTGGAGTTGGACAGGGAGTAATGAAAAACTGTTTTTT. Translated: CAWSWTGSNEKLFF.